The clone carrying this TCR beta chain appeared many times. The sample originates from a study of T-cell reconstitution after alpha-beta-depleted transplantation in children. The CDR3 is 12 amino acids. Germline V CDR1 and CDR2: MDHEN, SYDVKM. The V end lost 4 bases, the J end lost 5 bases, and 6 bases lay between the germline ends. Preparation of the TCRbeta library used unique molecular identifiers. TCRdb passed the PCR reads through MiXCR, listing each CDR3 protein once. The data contain a few hundred thousand distinct CDR3 sequences, 9.7% of them singletons. This clonotype was sampled from a human donor who donated a stem cell graft to a child with SCID. The sequencing here drew on PBMCs from the stem cell graft donor, taken from the stem cell graft. The V and J genes are TRBV28 and TRBJ2-1; D is perhaps TRBD2 (6 bases). CDR3 amino acids: CASSWRDNEQFF. The CDR3 bases are TGTGCCAGCAGTTGGAGGGACAATGAGCAGTTCTTC.